The rows below give T cell receptor beta chains drawn from one sample of a study of CD8 T cells in Susac syndrome. MiXCR, applied by TCRdb to the immunoSEQ multiplex PCR reads, yields one record per CDR3 protein. Counted here are roughly 150,000 distinct CDR3 sequences, roughly 94% occurring once; the ten biggest clones make up about 0.089%. The sequencing sample was made of CD4+ T cells from PBMCs. The receptors originated from a human donor with multiple sclerosis. Each CDR3 is given with its conserved first and last residue. The D gene is left open where the match is weak. Clone size is given for some rows only: seen once, a few or many times, or a class if the clone is expanded.

d_gene	abundance	v_gene	j_gene	len	CDR3aa	CDR3nt
-	-	TRBV7-8	TRBJ1-5	15	CASSLAAGSNQPQHF	TGTGCCAGCAGCTTAGCGGCGGGGAGCAATCAGCCCCAGCATTTT
-	few	TRBV25-1	TRBJ2-2	13	CASSLTGTGELFF	TGTGCCAGCAGTCTGACCGGGACAGGGGAGCTGTTTTTT
-	-	TRBV12-3/TRBV12-4	TRBJ2-2	13	CASSSANTGELFF	TGTGCCAGCAGTTCAGCGAACACCGGGGAGCTGTTTTTT
-	-	TRBV6-2/TRBV6-3	TRBJ2-4	17	CASSSRPDSQSKNIQYF	TGTGCCAGCAGTTCCCGACCCGACAGCCAGTCCAAAAACATTCAGTACTTC
TRBD1	-	TRBV7-9	TRBJ1-2	14	CASSLQGAVYGYTF	TGTGCCAGCAGCTTACAGGGGGCAGTCTATGGCTACACCTTC
-	-	TRBV7-2	TRBJ1-2	13	CASSSTADYGYTF	TGTGCCAGCAGCTCGACAGCCGACTATGGCTACACCTTC
TRBD2	-	TRBV3-1	TRBJ2-7	14	CASRPSGRSLEQYF	TGTGCCAGCAGACCTAGCGGGAGGTCCCTCGAGCAGTACTTC
TRBD1	-	TRBV29-1	TRBJ2-7	12	CSGQGPSDEQYF	TGCAGCGGACAGGGGCCCTCCGACGAGCAGTACTTC
-	-	TRBV9	TRBJ2-3	14	CASSVASGVDTQYF	TGTGCCAGCAGCGTAGCGTCAGGGGTAGATACGCAGTATTTT
-	-	TRBV20-1	TRBJ2-1	18	CSARDLGGTGPSYNEQFF	TGCAGTGCTAGAGATTTAGGGGGGACGGGACCCTCCTACAATGAGCAGTTCTTC
-	-	TRBV28	TRBJ1-1	12	CASGRVNTEAFF	TGTGCCAGCGGGAGGGTGAACACTGAAGCTTTCTTT
-	-	TRBV3-1	TRBJ2-7	15	CASSQRPGLRMGQYF	TGTGCCAGCAGCCAACGACCGGGACTCCGAATGGGGCAGTACTTC
-	-	TRBV4-1	TRBJ2-3	17	CASSQGMTRRRTDTQYF	TGCGCCAGCAGCCAAGGTATGACTAGGCGAAGAACAGATACGCAGTATTTT
-	-	TRBV12-3/TRBV12-4	TRBJ2-1	12	CASRGSPNEQFF	TGTGCCAGCAGGGGGTCTCCCAATGAGCAGTTCTTC
-	-	TRBV20-1	TRBJ1-5	16	CSASVHGSKSNQPQHF	TGCAGTGCTAGTGTCCACGGGTCGAAGAGCAATCAGCCCCAGCATTTT
TRBD1	once	TRBV5-1	TRBJ2-7	14	CASSALTGSYEQYF	TGCGCCAGCAGCGCCCTGACAGGGTCCTACGAGCAGTACTTC
TRBD1	-	TRBV6-5	TRBJ1-1	14	CASSRTGLYTEAFF	TGTGCCAGCAGTCGGACAGGGCTCTACACTGAAGCTTTCTTT
-	-	TRBV23-1	TRBJ2-4	17	CASSQDTGRLAKNIQYF	TGCGCCAGCAGTCAAGACACGGGACGGCTAGCCAAAAACATTCAGTACTTC
-	-	TRBV2	TRBJ1-5	13	CASTTEGNQPQHF	TGTGCCAGCACTACAGAGGGGAATCAGCCCCAGCATTTT
-	-	TRBV3-1	TRBJ2-1	13	CASSLREDNEQFF	TGTGCCAGCAGCCTAAGGGAAGACAATGAGCAGTTCTTC
TRBD1	-	TRBV3-1	TRBJ1-2	13	CASSQVQGDGYTF	TGTGCCAGCAGCCAAGTCCAGGGGGATGGCTACACCTTC
-	-	TRBV7-3	TRBJ2-2	14	CASRAGPNTGELFF	TGTGCCAGCAGGGCGGGGCCGAACACCGGGGAGCTGTTTTTT
-	-	TRBV28	TRBJ2-7	11	CVARSAYEQYF	TGTGTTGCGAGATCCGCTTACGAGCAGTACTTC
-	-	TRBV10-3	TRBJ2-2	14	CAIRGTYLPGELFF	TGTGCCATCAGGGGGACGTACCTCCCAGGGGAGCTGTTTTTT
TRBD2	-	TRBV9	TRBJ2-1	14	CASSVGAGVGEQFF	TGTGCCAGCAGCGTAGGTGCGGGAGTGGGTGAGCAGTTCTTC
TRBD1	-	TRBV18	TRBJ2-7	15	CASSRSGTGSYEQYF	TGTGCCAGCTCACGGTCGGGGACAGGGTCTTACGAGCAGTACTTC
-	-	TRBV27	TRBJ1-2	15	CASSLTGLANYGYTF	TGTGCCAGCAGTCTGACAGGCTTAGCTAACTATGGCTACACCTTC
-	-	TRBV20-1	TRBJ1-2	14	CSAVSGVRGYGYTF	TGCAGTGCTGTCTCTGGGGTCAGGGGTTATGGCTACACCTTC
-	-	TRBV12-2	TRBJ1-2	13	CASRFSRVCGYTF	TGTGCAAGTCGCTTCTCCAGGGTCTGTGGCTACACCTTC
-	-	TRBV30	TRBJ2-5	12	CAWSGGFETQYF	TGTGCCTGGAGTGGCGGGTTTGAGACCCAGTACTTC
-	-	TRBV29-1	TRBJ2-1	17	CSVDPTGSLNPYNEQFF	TGCAGCGTTGACCCGACAGGCTCCCTAAATCCGTACAATGAGCAGTTCTTC
TRBD2	-	TRBV12-3/TRBV12-4	TRBJ2-1	20	CASSVIRGLAGGRSYNEQFF	TGTGCCAGCAGTGTGATAAGGGGACTAGCGGGAGGGCGGTCCTACAATGAGCAGTTCTTC
-	-	TRBV4-3	TRBJ1-5	15	CASSQAFTGNQPQHF	TGCGCCAGCAGCCAAGCGTTCACCGGCAATCAGCCCCAGCATTTT
-	-	TRBV23-1	TRBJ2-2	16	CASSQSETGNTGELFF	TGCGCCAGCAGTCAATCGGAGACAGGGAACACCGGGGAGCTGTTTTTT
-	-	TRBV6-1	TRBJ2-1	14	CASSPTVGGDEQFF	TGTGCCAGCAGTCCTACCGTTGGGGGCGATGAGCAGTTCTTC
-	-	TRBV25-1	TRBJ1-4	15	CASRGDRGRQGKLFF	TGTGCCAGCAGGGGGGACCGGGGACGCCAGGGGAAACTGTTTTTT
-	-	TRBV19	TRBJ2-2	12	CASGGFTGELFF	TGTGCCAGCGGCGGGTTTACCGGGGAGCTGTTTTTT
TRBD2	-	TRBV4-3	TRBJ2-5	14	CASSQQAGPETQYF	TGCGCCAGCAGCCAACAAGCGGGACCAGAGACCCAGTACTTC
TRBD1	once	TRBV7-9	TRBJ1-5	16	CASSQGRTGVNQPQHF	TGTGCCAGCAGCCAAGGCAGGACAGGGGTAAATCAGCCCCAGCATTTT
TRBD2	-	TRBV5-5	TRBJ2-3	17	CASSLASGLAGVDTQYF	TGTGCCAGCAGCTTGGCCAGTGGGCTAGCGGGAGTGGATACGCAGTATTTT
-	-	TRBV11-2	TRBJ2-7	15	CASSLQPRTPGEQYF	TGTGCCAGCAGCCTACAACCACGGACCCCCGGCGAGCAGTACTTC
TRBD2	-	TRBV18	TRBJ2-2	18	CASSPGTSGSVSTGELFF	TGTGCCAGCTCACCGGGGACTAGCGGGAGCGTAAGCACCGGGGAGCTGTTTTTT
-	few	TRBV10-3	TRBJ2-5	11	CAISEGETQYF	TGTGCCATCAGTGAGGGGGAGACCCAGTACTTC
TRBD2	-	TRBV27	TRBJ2-5	18	CASRQRGLAGGGQETQYF	TGTGCCAGCAGGCAAAGGGGACTAGCGGGAGGGGGGCAAGAGACCCAGTACTTC
-	-	TRBV6-2/TRBV6-3	TRBJ2-2	14	CASSYLRNTGELFF	TGTGCCAGCAGTTACCTCAGGAACACCGGGGAGCTGTTTTTT
-	-	TRBV5-1	TRBJ2-3	12	CASSLDQMGRYF	TGCGCCAGCAGCTTGGACCAAATGGGGCGGTATTTT
TRBD1	-	TRBV30	TRBJ1-4	13	CASSGQHNEKLFF	TGTGCCTCCTCGGGACAGCATAATGAAAAACTGTTTTTT
-	few	TRBV27	TRBJ2-3	13	CASSLRGTDTQYF	TGTGCCAGCAGTTTACGGGGAACAGATACGCAGTATTTT
-	few	TRBV4-2	TRBJ2-7	13	CASSQDLSYEQYF	TGTGCCAGCAGCCAGGACTTGTCCTACGAGCAGTACTTC
TRBD2	-	TRBV29-1	TRBJ2-5	11	CSGSGRETQYF	TGCAGCGGTAGCGGGAGGGAGACCCAGTACTTC
-	-	TRBV30	TRBJ1-1	13	CAWRPERYTEAFF	TGTGCCTGGAGGCCCGAGAGGTACACTGAAGCTTTCTTT
-	once	TRBV10-3	TRBJ1-5	17	CAISDPWDRQTNQPQHF	TGTGCCATCAGTGACCCCTGGGATAGGCAGACCAATCAGCCCCAGCATTTT
-	-	TRBV20-1	TRBJ1-2	12	CSQVLGVRGYTF	TGCAGTCAGGTGCTCGGGGTTCGAGGCTACACCTTC
-	-	TRBV28	TRBJ1-1	13	CASSSGPDNGAFF	TGTGCCAGCAGTTCGGGACCGGACAACGGGGCTTTCTTT
-	-	TRBV4-1	TRBJ1-1	17	CASSPSPTEYRDLGAFF	TGCGCCAGCAGTCCCTCACCAACAGAATACAGGGATCTAGGAGCTTTCTTT
-	-	TRBV7-2	TRBJ2-1	14	CASSLTGEYNEQFF	TGTGCCAGCAGCTTAACGGGAGAATACAATGAGCAGTTCTTC
-	-	TRBV15	TRBJ1-2	17	CATSRDPQGGGAGGYTF	TGTGCCACCAGCAGAGATCCGCAGGGCGGGGGCGCGGGGGGCTACACCTTC